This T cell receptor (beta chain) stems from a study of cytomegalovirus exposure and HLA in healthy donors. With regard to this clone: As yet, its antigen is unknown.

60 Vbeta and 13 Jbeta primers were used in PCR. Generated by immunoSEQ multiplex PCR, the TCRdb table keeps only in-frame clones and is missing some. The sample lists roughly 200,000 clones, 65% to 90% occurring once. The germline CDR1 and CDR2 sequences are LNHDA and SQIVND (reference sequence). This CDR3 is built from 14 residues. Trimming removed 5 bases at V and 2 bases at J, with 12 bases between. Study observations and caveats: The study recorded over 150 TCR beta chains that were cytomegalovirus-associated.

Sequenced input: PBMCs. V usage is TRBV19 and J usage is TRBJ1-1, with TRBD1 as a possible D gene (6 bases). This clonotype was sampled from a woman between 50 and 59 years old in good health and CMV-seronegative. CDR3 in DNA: TGTGCCAGTAGTTCGCAGGGGACAAACACTGAAGCTTTCTTT. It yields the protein CASSSQGTNTEAFF.